This TCR beta chain was identified in a study of Ad26.COV2.S vaccination and SARS-CoV-2 variants. General observations from the study: Researchers cautioned that TCR breadth and depth analyses may have underestimated total T cell responses. Spike-specific TCR breadth in vaccine recipients exceeded that seen in placebo recipients. Across vaccine and placebo recipients, the breadth of non-spike TCRs was similar. Reportedly, spike-specific CD8+ and CD4+ T cell responses achieved substantial breadth once vaccination had taken place.

About this clone: The target antigen is unknown.

CDR3 length: 16 amino acids. Germline assignment: CDR1 MDHEN and CDR2 SYDVKM. After removal of 5 bases from V and 3 bases from J, the junction contained 10 bases not matched to a gene. Clones were sequenced by immunoSEQ multiplex PCR, and TCRdb holds only the in-frame ones, with some missing. The data hold over 110,000 clones, with 86% observed a single time. The chain employs TRBV28 and TRBJ1-5; 7 bases fit TRBD1. The clonotype was recovered from a human donor who had recovered from COVID-19. The sample was peripheral blood, taken after recovery from COVID-19. This CDR3 is CASSPRAGGVNQPQHF. CDR3 nucleotide sequence: TGTGCCAGCAGTCCCCGAGCAGGGGGTGTCAATCAGCCCCAGCATTTT.